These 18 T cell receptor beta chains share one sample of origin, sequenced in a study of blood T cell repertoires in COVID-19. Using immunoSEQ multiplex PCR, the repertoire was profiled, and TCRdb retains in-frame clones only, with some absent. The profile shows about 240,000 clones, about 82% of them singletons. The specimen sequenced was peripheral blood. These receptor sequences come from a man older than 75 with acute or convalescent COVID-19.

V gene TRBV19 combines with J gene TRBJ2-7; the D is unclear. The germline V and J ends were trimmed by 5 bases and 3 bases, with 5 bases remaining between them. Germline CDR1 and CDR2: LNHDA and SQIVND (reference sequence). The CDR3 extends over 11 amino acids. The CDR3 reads CASSSFYEQYF. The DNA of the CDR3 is TGTGCCAGTAGTTCCTTCTACGAGCAGTACTTC.

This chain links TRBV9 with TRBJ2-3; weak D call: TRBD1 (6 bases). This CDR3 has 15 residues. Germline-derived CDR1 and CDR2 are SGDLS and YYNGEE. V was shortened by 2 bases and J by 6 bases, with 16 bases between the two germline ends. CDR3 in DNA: TGTGCCAGCAGCGTCCGGACAGTTTCGGCGGATACGCAGTATTTT. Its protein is CASSVRTVSADTQYF.

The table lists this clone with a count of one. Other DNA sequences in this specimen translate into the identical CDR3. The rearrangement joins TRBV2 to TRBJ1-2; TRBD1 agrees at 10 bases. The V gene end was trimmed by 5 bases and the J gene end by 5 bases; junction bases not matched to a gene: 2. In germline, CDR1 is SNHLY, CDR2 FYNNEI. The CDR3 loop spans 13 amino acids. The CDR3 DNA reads TGTGCCAGCAGTTTGGACAGGGGGTATGGCTACACCTTC. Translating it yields CASSLDRGYGYTF.

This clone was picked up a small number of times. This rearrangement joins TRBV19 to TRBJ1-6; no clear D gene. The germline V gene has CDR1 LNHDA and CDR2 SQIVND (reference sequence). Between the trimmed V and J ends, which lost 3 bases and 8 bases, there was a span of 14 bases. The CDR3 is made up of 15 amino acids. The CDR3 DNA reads TGTGCCAGTAGTATGGTCTCCGGTCTTGATTCACCCCTCCACTTT. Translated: CASSMVSGLDSPLHF. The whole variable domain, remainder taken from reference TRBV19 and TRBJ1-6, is DGGITQSPKYLFRKEGQNVTLSCEQNLNHDAMYWYRQDPGQGLRLIYYSQIVNDFQKGDIAEGYSVSREKKESFPLTVTSAQKNPTAFYLCASSMVSGLDSPLHFGNGTRLTVT.

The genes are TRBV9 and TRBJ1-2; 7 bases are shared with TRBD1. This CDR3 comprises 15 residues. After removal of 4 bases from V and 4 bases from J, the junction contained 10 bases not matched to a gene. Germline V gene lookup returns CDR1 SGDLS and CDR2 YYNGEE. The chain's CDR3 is CASSPQGYEGYGYTF. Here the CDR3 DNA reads TGTGCCAGCAGCCCACAGGGGTATGAGGGCTATGGCTACACCTTC.

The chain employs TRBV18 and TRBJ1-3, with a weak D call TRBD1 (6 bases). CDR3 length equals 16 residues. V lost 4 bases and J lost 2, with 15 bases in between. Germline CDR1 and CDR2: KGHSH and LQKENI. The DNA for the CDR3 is TGTGCCAGCTCACTGGAAACAGGGTTTACTGGAAACACCATATATTTT. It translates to CASSLETGFTGNTIYF.

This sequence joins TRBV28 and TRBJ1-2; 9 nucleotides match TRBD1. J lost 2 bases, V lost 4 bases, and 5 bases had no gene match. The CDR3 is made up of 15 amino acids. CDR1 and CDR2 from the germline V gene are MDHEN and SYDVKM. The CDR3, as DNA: TGTGCCAGCAGTTCGTTCGGACAGGGGAACTATGGCTACACCTTC. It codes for CASSSFGQGNYGYTF.

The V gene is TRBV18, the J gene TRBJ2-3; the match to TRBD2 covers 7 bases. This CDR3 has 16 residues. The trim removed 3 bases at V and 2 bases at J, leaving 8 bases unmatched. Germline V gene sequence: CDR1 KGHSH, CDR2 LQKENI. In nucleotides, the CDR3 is TGTGCCAGCTCACCTAGACTAGCAGAACTCACAGATACGCAGTATTTT. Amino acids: CASSPRLAELTDTQYF. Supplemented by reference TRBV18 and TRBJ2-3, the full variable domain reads NAGVMQNPRHLVRRRGQEARLRCSPMKGHSHVYWYRQLPEEGLKFMVYLQKENIIDESGMPKERFSAEFPKEGPSILRIQQVVRGDSAAYFCASSPRLAELTDTQYFGPGTRLTVL.

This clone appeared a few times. The CDR3 DNA reads TGTGCCAGCAGTACTGACAGGGCCGGTGGCTACACCTTC. Its protein product is CASSTDRAGGYTF. The rearrangement uses TRBV6-5 and TRBJ1-2, with 7 bases aligning to TRBD1. This CDR3 region has 13 residues. With 5 bases clipped from V and 7 bases from J, the junction kept 7 bases outside the gene matches. Looked up from germline, CDR1 is MNHEY and CDR2 is SVGAGI.

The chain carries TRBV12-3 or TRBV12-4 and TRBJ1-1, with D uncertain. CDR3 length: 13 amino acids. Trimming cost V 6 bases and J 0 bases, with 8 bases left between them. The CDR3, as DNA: TGTGCCAGCAGCAAACTTCTGAACACTGAAGCTTTCTTT. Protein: CASSKLLNTEAFF.

This chain's CDR3 is CASGLGGWETQYF. CDR3 sequence (DNA): TGTGCCAGCGGACTAGGGGGGTGGGAGACCCAGTACTTC. The chain recombines TRBV5-6 with TRBJ2-5, with D possibly matching TRBD2 (7 bases). CDR1 is SGHDT and CDR2 is YYEEEE in the germline V gene. V dropped 7 bases and J dropped 5 bases, with 15 bases sitting between them. The CDR3 runs to 13 residues.

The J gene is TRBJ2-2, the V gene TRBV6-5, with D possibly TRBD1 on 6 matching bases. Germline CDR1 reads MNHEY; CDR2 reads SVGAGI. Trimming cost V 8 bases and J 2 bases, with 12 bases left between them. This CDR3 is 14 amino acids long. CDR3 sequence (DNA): TGTGCCAGCTGCCGGACAGTAAACACCGGGGAGCTGTTTTTT. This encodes CASCRTVNTGELFF.

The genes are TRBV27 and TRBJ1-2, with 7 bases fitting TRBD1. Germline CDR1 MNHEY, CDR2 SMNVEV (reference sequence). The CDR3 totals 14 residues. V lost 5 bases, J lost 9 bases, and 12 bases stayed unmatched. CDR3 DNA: TGTGCCAGCAGTGCGGCGGGACAGCGTAGTAGCTACACCTTC. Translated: CASSAAGQRSSYTF.

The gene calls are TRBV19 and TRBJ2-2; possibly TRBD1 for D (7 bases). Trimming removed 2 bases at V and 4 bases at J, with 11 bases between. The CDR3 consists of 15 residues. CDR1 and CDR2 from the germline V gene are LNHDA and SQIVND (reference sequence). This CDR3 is CASSIRQGGTGELFF. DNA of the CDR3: TGTGCCAGTAGTATAAGGCAGGGGGGCACCGGGGAGCTGTTTTTT.

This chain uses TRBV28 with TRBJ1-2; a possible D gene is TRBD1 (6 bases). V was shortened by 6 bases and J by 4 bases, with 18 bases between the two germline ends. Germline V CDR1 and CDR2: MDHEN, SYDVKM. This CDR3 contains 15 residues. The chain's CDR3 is CASRPPLQGFYGYTF. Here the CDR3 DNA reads TGTGCCAGCAGACCCCCCCTCCAGGGGTTCTATGGCTACACCTTC.

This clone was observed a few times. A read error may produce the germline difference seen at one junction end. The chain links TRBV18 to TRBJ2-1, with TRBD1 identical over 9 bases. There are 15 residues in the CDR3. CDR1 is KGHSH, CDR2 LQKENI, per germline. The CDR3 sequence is CASSPRMTGGDEQFF. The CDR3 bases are TGTGCCAGCTCGCCACGAATGACAGGGGGTGATGAGCAGTTCTTC.

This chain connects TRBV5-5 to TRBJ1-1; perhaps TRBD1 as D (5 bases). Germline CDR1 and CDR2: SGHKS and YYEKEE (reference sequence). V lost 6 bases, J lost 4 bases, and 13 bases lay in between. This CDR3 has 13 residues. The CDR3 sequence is CASTAGGGTEAFF. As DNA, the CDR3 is TGTGCCAGCACAGCTGGGGGAGGCACTGAAGCTTTCTTT.

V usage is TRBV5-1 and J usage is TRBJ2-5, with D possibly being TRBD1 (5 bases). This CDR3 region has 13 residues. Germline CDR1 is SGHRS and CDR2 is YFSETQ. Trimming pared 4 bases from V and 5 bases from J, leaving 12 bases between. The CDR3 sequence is CASSPRVPETQYF. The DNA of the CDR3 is TGCGCCAGCAGCCCCAGGGTCCCGGAGACCCAGTACTTC.